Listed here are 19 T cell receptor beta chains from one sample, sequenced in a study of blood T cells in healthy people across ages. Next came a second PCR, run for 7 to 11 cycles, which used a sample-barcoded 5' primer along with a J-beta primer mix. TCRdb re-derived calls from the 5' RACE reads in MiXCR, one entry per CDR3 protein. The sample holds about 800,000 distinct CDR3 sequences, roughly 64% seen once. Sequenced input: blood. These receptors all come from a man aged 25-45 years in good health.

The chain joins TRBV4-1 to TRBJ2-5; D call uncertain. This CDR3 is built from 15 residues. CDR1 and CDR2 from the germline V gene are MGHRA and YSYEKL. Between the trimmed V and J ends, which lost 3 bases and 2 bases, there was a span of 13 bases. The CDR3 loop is CASSHFSGQQETQYF. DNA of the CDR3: TGCGCCAGCAGCCATTTTTCCGGCCAACAAGAGACCCAGTACTTC.

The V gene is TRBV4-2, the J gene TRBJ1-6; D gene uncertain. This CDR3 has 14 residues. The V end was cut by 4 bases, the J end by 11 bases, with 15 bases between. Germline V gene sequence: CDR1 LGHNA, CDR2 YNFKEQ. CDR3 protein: CASSRGAPEAPLHF. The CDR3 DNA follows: TGTGCCAGCAGCCGGGGAGCCCCAGAGGCACCCCTCCACTTT.

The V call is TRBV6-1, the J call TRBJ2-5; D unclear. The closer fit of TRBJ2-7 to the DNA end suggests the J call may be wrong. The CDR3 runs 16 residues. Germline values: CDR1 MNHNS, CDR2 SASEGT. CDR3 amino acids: CASSRSKKGISYEQYF. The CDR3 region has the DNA TGTGCCAGCAGCCGGTCCAAAAAAGGGATATCCTACGAGCAGTACTTC.

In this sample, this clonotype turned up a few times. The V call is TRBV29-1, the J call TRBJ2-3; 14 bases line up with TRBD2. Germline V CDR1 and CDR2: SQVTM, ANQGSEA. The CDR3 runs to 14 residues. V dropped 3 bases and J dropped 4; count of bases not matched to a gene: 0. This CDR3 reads CSVEGLAGADTQYF. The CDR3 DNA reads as TGCAGCGTTGAGGGACTAGCGGGAGCAGATACGCAGTATTTT.

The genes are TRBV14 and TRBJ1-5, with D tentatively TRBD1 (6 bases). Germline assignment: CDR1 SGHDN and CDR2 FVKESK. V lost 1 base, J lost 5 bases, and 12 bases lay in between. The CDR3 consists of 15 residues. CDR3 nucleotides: TGTGCCAGCAGCCAAGCCAGGGGAGTCCATCAGCCCCAGCATTTT. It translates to CASSQARGVHQPQHF.

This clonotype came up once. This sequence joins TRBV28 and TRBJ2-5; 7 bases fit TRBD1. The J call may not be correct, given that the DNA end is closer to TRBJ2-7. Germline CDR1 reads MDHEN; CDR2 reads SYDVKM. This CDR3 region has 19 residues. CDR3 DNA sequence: TGTGCCAGCAGTTTGGGCACAGGGGATGTTTCTTCTCGAACGTACGAGCAGTACTTC. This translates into CASSLGTGDVSSRTYEQYF.

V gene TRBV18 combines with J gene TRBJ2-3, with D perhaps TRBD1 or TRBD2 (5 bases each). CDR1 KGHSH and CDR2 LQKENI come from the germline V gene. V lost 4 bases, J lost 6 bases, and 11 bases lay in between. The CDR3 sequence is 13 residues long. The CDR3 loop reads CASSRDPLDTQYF. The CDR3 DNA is TGTGCCAGCTCACGGGACCCCCTGGATACGCAGTATTTT.

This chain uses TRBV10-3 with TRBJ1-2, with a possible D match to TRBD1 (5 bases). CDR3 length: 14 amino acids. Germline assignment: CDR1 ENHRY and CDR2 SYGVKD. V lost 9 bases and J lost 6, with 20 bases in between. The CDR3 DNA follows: TGTGCCATACTGACACAGGAAAAAGGGGATGGCTACACCTTC. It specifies CAILTQEKGDGYTF.

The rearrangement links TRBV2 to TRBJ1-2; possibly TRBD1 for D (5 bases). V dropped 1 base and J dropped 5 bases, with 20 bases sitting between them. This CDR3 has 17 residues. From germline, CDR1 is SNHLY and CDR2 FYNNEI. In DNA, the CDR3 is TGTGCCAGCAGTGAAGTGGTTCCAATCCAGGGAGGTTATGGCTACACCTTC. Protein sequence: CASSEVVPIQGGYGYTF.

The DNA for the CDR3 is TGCAGTGCTAGTGGGCTAGCGGGTTACTACGAGCAGTACTTC. It encodes CSASGLAGYYEQYF. J is TRBJ2-7 and V is TRBV20-1; 8 bases align to TRBD2. This CDR3 has 14 amino acids. Losses at the gene ends were 3 bases for V and 3 bases for J; bases not matched to a gene: 7. The germline gives CDR1 DFQATT, CDR2 SNEGSKA (reference sequence).

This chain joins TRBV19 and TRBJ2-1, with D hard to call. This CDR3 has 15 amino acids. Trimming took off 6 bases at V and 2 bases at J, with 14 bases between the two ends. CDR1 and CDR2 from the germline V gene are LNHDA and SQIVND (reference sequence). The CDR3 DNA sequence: TGTGCCAGTAGGCTATTACATGGGCCCTACAATGAGCAGTTCTTC. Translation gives CASRLLHGPYNEQFF.

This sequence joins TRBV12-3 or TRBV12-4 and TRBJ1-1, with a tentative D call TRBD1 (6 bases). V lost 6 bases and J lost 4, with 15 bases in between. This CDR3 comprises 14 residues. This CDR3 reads CASSLPGASTEAFF. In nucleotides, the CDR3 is TGTGCCAGCAGCCTACCGGGGGCGAGCACTGAAGCTTTCTTT.

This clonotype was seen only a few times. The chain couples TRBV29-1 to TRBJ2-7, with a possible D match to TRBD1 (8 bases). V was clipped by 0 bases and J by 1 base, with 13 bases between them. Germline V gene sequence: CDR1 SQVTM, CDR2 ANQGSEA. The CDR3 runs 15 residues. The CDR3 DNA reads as TGCAGCGTTGAAGACCACAGGGGGGGATCCTACGAGCAGTACTTC. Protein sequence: CSVEDHRGGSYEQYF.

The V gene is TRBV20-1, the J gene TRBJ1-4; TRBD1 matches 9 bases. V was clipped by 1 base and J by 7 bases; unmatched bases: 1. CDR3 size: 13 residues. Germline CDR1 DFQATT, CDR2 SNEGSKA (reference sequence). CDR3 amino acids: CSARADRGEKLFF. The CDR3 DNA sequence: TGCAGTGCTAGAGCGGACAGGGGTGAAAAACTGTTTTTT.

The CDR3 loop is CASSAGQGEGYTF. As DNA, the CDR3 is TGTGCCAGCAGCGCCGGACAGGGAGAGGGCTACACCTTC. This sequence joins TRBV7-2 and TRBJ1-2; 8 nucleotides line up with TRBD1. CDR3 length: 13 residues. J was trimmed by 8 bases and V by 5 bases; bases with no gene match: 7. In germline, CDR1 is SGHTA, CDR2 FQGNSA.

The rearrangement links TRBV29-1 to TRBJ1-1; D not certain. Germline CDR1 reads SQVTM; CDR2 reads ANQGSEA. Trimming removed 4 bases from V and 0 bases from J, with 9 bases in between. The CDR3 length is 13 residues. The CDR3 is CSVVISVNTEAFF. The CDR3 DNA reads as TGCAGCGTTGTCATCAGCGTGAACACTGAAGCTTTCTTT. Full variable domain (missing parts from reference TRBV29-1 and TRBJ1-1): SAVISQKPSRDICQRGTSLTIQCQVDSQVTMMFWYRQQPGQSLTLIATANQGSEATYESGFVIDKFPISRPNLTFSTLTVSNMSPEDSSIYLCSVVISVNTEAFFGQGTRLTVV.

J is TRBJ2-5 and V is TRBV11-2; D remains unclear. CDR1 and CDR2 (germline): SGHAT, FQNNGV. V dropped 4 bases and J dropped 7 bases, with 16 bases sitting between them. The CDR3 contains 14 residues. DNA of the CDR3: TGTGCCAGCAGCTCTACCCAGTCCGGCGGGACCCAGTACTTC. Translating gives CASSSTQSGGTQYF.

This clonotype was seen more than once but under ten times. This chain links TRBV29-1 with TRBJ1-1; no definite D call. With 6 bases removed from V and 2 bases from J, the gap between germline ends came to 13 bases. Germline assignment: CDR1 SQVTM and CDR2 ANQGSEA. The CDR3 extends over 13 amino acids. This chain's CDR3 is CSVRSQSNTEAFF. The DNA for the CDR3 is TGCAGCGTGAGGAGCCAGTCCAACACTGAAGCTTTCTTT.

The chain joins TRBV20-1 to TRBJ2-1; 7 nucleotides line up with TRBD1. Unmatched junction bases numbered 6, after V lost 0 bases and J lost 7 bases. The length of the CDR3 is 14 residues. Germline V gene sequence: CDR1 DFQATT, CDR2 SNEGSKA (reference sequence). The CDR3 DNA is TGCAGTGCTAGAGATAACAGGGGTCTGAATGAGCAGTTCTTC. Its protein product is CSARDNRGLNEQFF.